Following are 5 T cell receptor beta chains from one sample sequenced in a study of PD-1 blockade in classical Hodgkin lymphoma. Some clones are missing from TCRdb's copy, which holds only in-frame ones; the method was immunoSEQ multiplex PCR. The sample lists about 15,000 clones; 78% were seen once. Time point meaning: cycle 4 day 1 (C4D1), after 5 to 7 weeks of nivolumab. Brentuximab vedotin exposure varied among the patients, all of whom had relapsed after autologous stem cell transplantation. Magnetic negative selection purified CD4+ T cells from thawed PBMCs. The sample in question was CD4+ T cells from blood, obtained before the fourth cycle of nivolumab. These receptors all stem from a human donor with classical Hodgkin lymphoma.

V usage is TRBV6-6 and J usage is TRBJ1-5, with D perhaps matching TRBD1 (6 bases). The CDR3 extends over 15 amino acids. Germline lookup yields CDR1 MNHNY and CDR2 SVGAGI (reference sequence). V lost 6 bases, J lost 7 bases, and 19 bases lay in between. For the CDR3, the DNA is TGTGCCAGCAGCCTGGGGGCCGGGTCGGACCAGCCCCAGCATTTT. This translates into CASSLGAGSDQPQHF.

This rearrangement joins TRBV18 to TRBJ2-7; TRBD1 matches at 7 bases. With V trimmed by 5 bases and J by 4 bases, 11 bases remained unmatched. Germline CDR1 and CDR2: KGHSH and LQKENI. The CDR3 has 15 residues. The CDR3 nucleotides read TGTGCCAGCTCAACGGGGTCCACAGGGGTTTACGAGCAGTACTTC. Protein sequence: CASSTGSTGVYEQYF.

This clone was recorded a few times. The chain combines TRBV6-5 with TRBJ1-1; TRBD1 matches at 10 bases. With V trimmed by 6 bases and J by 7 bases, 2 bases remained unmatched. Germline assignment: CDR1 MNHEY and CDR2 SVGAGI. The CDR3 is made up of 12 amino acids. In DNA form, the CDR3 reads TGTGCCAGCAGGACAGGGGGCTATGAAGCTTTCTTT. Residues: CASRTGGYEAFF.

This clone has a single count. The chain is built from TRBV14 and TRBJ2-3, with D uncertain. Germline loops: CDR1 SGHDN, CDR2 FVKESK. There are 15 residues in the CDR3. The V gene lost 4 bases and the J gene lost 0 bases, with 11 bases spanning the gap. CDR3 DNA: TGTGCCAGCAGCCCTCAAATTCTAAGCACAGATACGCAGTATTTT. Protein product: CASSPQILSTDTQYF.

This clone has just a few counts. The J gene is TRBJ1-2, the V gene TRBV28; D is unresolved. Germline CDR1 is MDHEN and CDR2 is SYDVKM. V shed 6 bases and J shed 8 bases, with 13 bases lying between them. CDR3 length equals 12 residues. The CDR3 nucleotides read TGTGCCAGCAGCTCCTCCGCTGTCGGCTACACCTTC. It specifies CASSSSAVGYTF.